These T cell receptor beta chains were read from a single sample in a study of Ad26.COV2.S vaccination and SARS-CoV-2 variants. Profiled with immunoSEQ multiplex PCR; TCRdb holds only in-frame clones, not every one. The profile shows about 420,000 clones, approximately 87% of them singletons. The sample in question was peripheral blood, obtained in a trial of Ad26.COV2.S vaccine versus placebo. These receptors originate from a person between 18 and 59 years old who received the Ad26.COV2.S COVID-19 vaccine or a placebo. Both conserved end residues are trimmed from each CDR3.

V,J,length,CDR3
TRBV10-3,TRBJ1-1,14,AISESAGGSNTEAF
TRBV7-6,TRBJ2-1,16,ASSLILWSAPTANEQF
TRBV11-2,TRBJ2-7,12,ASSRTGTGDEQY
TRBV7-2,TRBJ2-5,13,ASSLSWGDQETQY
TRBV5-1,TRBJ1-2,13,ASSLGDRGIEGYT
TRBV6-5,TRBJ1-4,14,ASSYASGATNEKLF
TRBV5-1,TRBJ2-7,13,ASSLVGGSSAGEY
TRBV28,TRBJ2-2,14,ASSPITQTNTGELF
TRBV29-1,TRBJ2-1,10,SVEGRGNEQF
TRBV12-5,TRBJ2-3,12,ASGLGTSPGTQY
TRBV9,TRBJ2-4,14,ASSPSAERARNIQY
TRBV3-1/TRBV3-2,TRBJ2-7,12,ASSQGWTGSEQY
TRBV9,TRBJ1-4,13,ASSVEESRREKLF
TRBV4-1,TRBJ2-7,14,ASSQILHRDSYEQY
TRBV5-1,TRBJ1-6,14,ASSSRQDSYNSPLH
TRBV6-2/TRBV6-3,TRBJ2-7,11,ASSTGRDYEQY
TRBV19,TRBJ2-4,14,ASSTRDSRAKNIQY
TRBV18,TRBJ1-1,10,ASSLVRAEAF
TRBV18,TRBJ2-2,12,ASSLTGFSGELF
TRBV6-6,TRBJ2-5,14,ASSYRGPTRGETQY
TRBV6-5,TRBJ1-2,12,ATARPESNYGYT
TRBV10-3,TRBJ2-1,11,AIGRDWGNEQF
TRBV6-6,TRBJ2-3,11,ASSYQGTDTQY
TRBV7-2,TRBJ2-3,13,ASSRTSGGGDTQY
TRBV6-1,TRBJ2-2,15,ASSEAGVNRATGELF
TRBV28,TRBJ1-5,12,ASSVRDGNQPQH
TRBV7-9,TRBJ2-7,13,ASSFAGTISTEQY
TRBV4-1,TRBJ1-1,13,ASSHDERVSTEAF